These T cell receptor beta chains were read from a single sample in a study of blood T cells in healthy people across ages. TCRdb redid the calling of the 5' RACE reads with MiXCR, one entry per CDR3 protein. The table has about 780,000 distinct CDR3 sequences, about 62% seen once. Sequenced: blood. These receptors all come from a man younger than 40 in good health. Each CDR3 is given with its conserved first and last residue. Each record gives: J gene, clone size, V gene, D gene, CDR3 DNA, CDR3 protein. A D gene is named only where the DNA matches it firmly. Size tells how often a clone was seen (once, few, many) or the class of an expanded clone, and some rows leave it out.

TRBJ2-5,.,TRBV5-1,TRBD1,TGCGCCAGCAGCGCGACCCAGGGGGTCAGGGAGACCCAGTACTTC,CASSATQGVRETQYF
TRBJ2-3,.,TRBV28,TRBD1,TGTGCCAGCAGTTTTCGGTCGCGGACAGGGTCCACAGATACGCAGTATTTT,CASSFRSRTGSTDTQYF
TRBJ2-1,.,TRBV6-5,.,TGTGCCAGCAGTAATAATGGGGGGTACAATGAGCAGTTCTTC,CASSNNGGYNEQFF
TRBJ1-2,.,TRBV29-1,TRBD1,TGCAGCGCCTCGGGACAGGACCAATACTATGGCTACACCTTC,CSASGQDQYYGYTF
TRBJ2-1,.,TRBV12-3/TRBV12-4,TRBD2,TGTGCCAGTAGTTTAGCACTAGCGGGGGGGTGGGATGAGCAGTTCTTC,CASSLALAGGWDEQFF
TRBJ2-7,.,TRBV3-1,.,TGTGCCAGCAGCCAAGGCCCCCAGGGCTACGAGCAGTACTTC,CASSQGPQGYEQYF
TRBJ2-3,.,TRBV28,TRBD1,TGTGCCAGCAGTCCCCAGACAGGGGGAACAGATACGCAGTATTTT,CASSPQTGGTDTQYF
TRBJ2-1,.,TRBV14,.,TGTGCCAGCAGCCAAGATCTTCTGGGCGGGGTGTACAATGAGCAGTTCTTC,CASSQDLLGGVYNEQFF
TRBJ1-2,few,TRBV5-1,.,TGCGCCAGCAGCTTGGGCCTCGGGGACTATGGCTACACCTTC,CASSLGLGDYGYTF
TRBJ2-5,once,TRBV5-1,.,TGCGCCAGCAGTAATAACGGTTTCAATGAGCAGTACTTC,CASSNNGFNEQYF
TRBJ2-5,.,TRBV4-2,.,TGTGCCAGCAGCCAAGATGCCGCCGGGCGTGGAGAGACCCAGTACTTC,CASSQDAAGRGETQYF
TRBJ2-5,.,TRBV6-2/TRBV6-3,TRBD1,TGTGCCAGCAGTTACGAGGGGGCTTTCCAAGAGACCCAGTACTTC,CASSYEGAFQETQYF
TRBJ1-6,once,TRBV5-1,TRBD1,TGCGCCAGCAGGGGGACAGGGGGCGCGGGTAATTCACCCCTCCACTTT,CASRGTGGAGNSPLHF
TRBJ1-1,few,TRBV12-3/TRBV12-4,.,TGTGCCAGCAGTTTAGATTACACTGAAGCTTTCTTT,CASSLDYTEAFF
TRBJ1-6,.,TRBV20-1,.,TGCAGTGCTAGCCCCGCGACAGGTTCGAGCTCCTATAATTCACCCCTCCACTTT,CSASPATGSSSYNSPLHF
TRBJ2-7,.,TRBV7-2,TRBD1,TGTGCCAGCAGCCTGACAGGGGTAGTCAACGAGCAGTACTTC,CASSLTGVVNEQYF
TRBJ1-2,.,TRBV29-1,TRBD1,TGCAGCGTTGACCCTGGGACAGTCTATGGCTACACCTTC,CSVDPGTVYGYTF
TRBJ2-7,many,TRBV10-3,.,TGTGCCATCAGTGGCCAGGGTTACGAGCAGTACTTC,CAISGQGYEQYF
TRBJ2-1,.,TRBV20-1,TRBD2,TGCAGTGCTGACCGGGGGGTGGATGAGCAGTTCTTC,CSADRGVDEQFF
TRBJ1-2,few,TRBV6-6,TRBD1,TGTGCCAGCAGTGGCGGACAGGGAGGACGTGGCTACACCTTC,CASSGGQGGRGYTF
TRBJ1-2,few,TRBV18,.,TGTGCCAGCCACGCAAGGCAGGAATATGGCTACACCTTC,CASHARQEYGYTF
TRBJ1-4,.,TRBV7-9,.,TGTGCCAGCAGCTTAACGCGGGGAACGACTAATGAAAAACTGTTTTTT,CASSLTRGTTNEKLFF
TRBJ1-2,.,TRBV29-1,.,TGCAGCGTTGTTAGAGGGGATGGCTACACCTTC,CSVVRGDGYTF
TRBJ2-7,.,TRBV5-1,TRBD1,TGCGCCAGCAGCTCCATGACAGGGCAATACGAGCAGTACTTC,CASSSMTGQYEQYF
TRBJ2-5,.,TRBV12-3/TRBV12-4,.,TGTGCCAGCAGTTTTGTCGACAGCCAAGAGACCCAGTACTTC,CASSFVDSQETQYF
TRBJ1-2,.,TRBV12-1,.,TGTGCCAGCAGCCCAATCGACTGTGTATGCCGAGGCTACACCTTC,CASSPIDCVCRGYTF
TRBJ1-2,.,TRBV27,.,TGTGCCAGCAGCAGAATTGGACGGTCTAACTATGGCTACACCTTC,CASSRIGRSNYGYTF
TRBJ2-7,few,TRBV28,TRBD1,TGTGCCAGCAGTTTTGGGACAGGGGTCGGCTACGAGCAGTACTTC,CASSFGTGVGYEQYF
TRBJ2-7,.,TRBV3-1,TRBD2,TGTGCCAGCAGCCGGGGACTAGCGGGGAGCTACGAGCAGTACTTC,CASSRGLAGSYEQYF
TRBJ1-5,.,TRBV6-2/TRBV6-3,.,TGTGCCAGCACCCAAACGAGGCGGCAGGGATACAATCAGCCCCAGCATTTT,CASTQTRRQGYNQPQHF
TRBJ1-2,.,TRBV5-4,.,TGTGCCAGCAGCTTGAACGGCAGGGACTATGGCTACACCTTC,CASSLNGRDYGYTF
TRBJ2-6,.,TRBV13,TRBD1,TGTGCCAGCAGCTTGCCGAGACAGGGGGCGCTTGGGGCCAACGTCCTGACTTTC,CASSLPRQGALGANVLTF
TRBJ2-2,.,TRBV4-1,TRBD1,TGCGCCAGCAGCCAAGGACAGGGGGCGCGCGGGGAGCTGTTTTTT,CASSQGQGARGELFF